These 7 T cell receptor beta chains originate from one sample sequenced in a study of T-cell reconstitution after alpha-beta-depleted transplantation in children. As it was prepared, the TCRbeta library received unique molecular identifiers. MiXCR, applied by TCRdb to the PCR reads, yields one record per CDR3 protein. Of around 700,000 distinct CDR3 sequences listed, around 13% are singletons. The sample here was PBMCs, taken before TCRalphabeta/CD19-depleted stem cell transplant. These receptors were obtained from a girl aged 2 to 9 with congenital amegakaryocytic thrombocytopenia, due to receive a stem cell transplant.

This clonotype showed up many times. This chain uses TRBV5-6 with TRBJ2-1; D is unresolved. Germline V lookup: CDR1 SGHDT, CDR2 YYEEEE. V was cut by 0 bases and J by 2 bases, with 9 bases left in between. The CDR3 covers 15 residues. This CDR3 reads CASSLDSVTYNEQFF. Here the CDR3 DNA reads TGTGCCAGCAGCTTGGACAGCGTAACCTACAATGAGCAGTTCTTC.

This clonotype occurred many times. This sequence joins TRBV25-1 and TRBJ2-7; D perhaps matches TRBD1 (5 bases). Germline lookup yields CDR1 MGHDK and CDR2 SYGVNS. The CDR3 consists of 11 residues. Trimming shortened V by 7 bases and J by 2 bases, and 6 bases separated the two germline ends. CDR3 sequence reads: CASKDTYEQYF. CDR3 coding DNA: TGTGCCAGCAAGGACACCTACGAGCAGTACTTC.

This rearrangement joins TRBV6-2 or TRBV6-3 to TRBJ2-1; no clear D. V shed 3 bases and J shed 0 bases, with 12 bases lying between them. This CDR3 has 16 residues. The germline CDR1 and CDR2 sequences are MNHEY and SVGEGT. CDR3 amino acids: CASSYDGRSSYNEQFF. CDR3 bases: TGTGCCAGCAGTTATGACGGGCGAAGCTCCTACAATGAGCAGTTCTTC.

This clonotype was counted many times. The chain uses TRBV6-1 and TRBJ2-4; 7 nucleotides line up with TRBD1. With V trimmed by 7 bases and J by 0 bases, 9 bases remained unmatched. The CDR3 extends over 16 amino acids. CDR1 is MNHNS, CDR2 SASEGT, per germline. The CDR3 nucleotides read TGTGCCAGCACCGGACAGGAGATCCTAGCCAAAAACATTCAGTACTTC. Translating gives CASTGQEILAKNIQYF.

The chain uses TRBV11-1 and TRBJ2-5, with a tentative D call TRBD2 (6 bases). The CDR3 is 18 residues long. Germline values: CDR1 SGHAT, CDR2 FQDESV (reference sequence). The ends were cut back, 5 bases at V and 4 bases at J, with 26 bases in the middle. The CDR3 bases are TGTGCCAGCAGCCCCCGAGGTCCTTTCGGGAGTTCGGGAGAGACCCAGTACTTC. Its translation: CASSPRGPFGSSGETQYF.

The rearrangement uses TRBV15 and TRBJ1-5, with D possibly TRBD1 on 6 matching bases. V was cut by 3 bases and J by 4 bases, with 13 bases left in between. CDR1 and CDR2 (germline): LNHNV, YYDKDF (reference sequence). The CDR3 covers 15 residues. The CDR3 reads CATSSGTRDNQPQHF. The CDR3 DNA is TGTGCCACCAGCAGCGGGACACGTGATAATCAGCCCCAGCATTTT.

Turning to this clonotype: This may come from a read error, since a much larger clone is one base off. The chain couples TRBV20-1 to TRBJ1-5; TRBD1 agrees at 7 bases. This CDR3 has 17 residues. Germline-derived CDR1 and CDR2 are DFQATT and SNEGSKA (reference sequence). CDR3 region: CCASSAGGIDSNQPQHF. The CDR3 DNA follows: TGCTGTGCTAGTTCGGCAGGGGGGATAGATAGCAATCAGCCCCAGCATTTT.